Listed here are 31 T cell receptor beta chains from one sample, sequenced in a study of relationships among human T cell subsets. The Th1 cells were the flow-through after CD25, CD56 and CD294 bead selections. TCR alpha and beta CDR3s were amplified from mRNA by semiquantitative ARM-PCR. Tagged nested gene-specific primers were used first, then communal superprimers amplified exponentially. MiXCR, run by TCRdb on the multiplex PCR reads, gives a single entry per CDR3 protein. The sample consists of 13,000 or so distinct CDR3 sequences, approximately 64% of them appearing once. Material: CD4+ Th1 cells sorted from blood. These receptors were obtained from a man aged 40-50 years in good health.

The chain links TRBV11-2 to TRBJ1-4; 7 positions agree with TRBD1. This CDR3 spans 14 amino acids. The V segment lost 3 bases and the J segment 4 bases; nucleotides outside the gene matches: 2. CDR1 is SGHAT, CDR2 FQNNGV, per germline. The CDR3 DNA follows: TGTGCCAGCAGCTTCCACAGGGGTAATGAAAAACTGTTTTTT. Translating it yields CASSFHRGNEKLFF.

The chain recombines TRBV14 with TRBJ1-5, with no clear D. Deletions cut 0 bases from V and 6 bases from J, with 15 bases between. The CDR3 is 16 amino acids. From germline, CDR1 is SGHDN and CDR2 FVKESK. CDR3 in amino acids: CASSQDRTGRGQPQHF. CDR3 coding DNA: TGTGCCAGCAGCCAAGATAGGACGGGCCGGGGTCAGCCCCAGCATTTT. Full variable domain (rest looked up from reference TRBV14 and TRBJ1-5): EAGVTQFPSHSVIEKGQTVTLRCDPISGHDNLYWYRRVMGKEIKFLLHFVKESKQDESGMPNNRFLAERTGGTYSTLKVQPAELEDSGVYFCASSQDRTGRGQPQHFGDGTRLSIL.

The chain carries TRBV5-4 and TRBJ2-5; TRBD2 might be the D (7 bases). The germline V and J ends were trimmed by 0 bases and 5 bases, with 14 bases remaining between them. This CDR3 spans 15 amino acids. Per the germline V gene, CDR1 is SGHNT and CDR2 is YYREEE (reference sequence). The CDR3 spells CASSLDGGRMETQYF. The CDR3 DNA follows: TGTGCCAGCAGCTTGGACGGGGGGCGGATGGAGACCCAGTACTTC.

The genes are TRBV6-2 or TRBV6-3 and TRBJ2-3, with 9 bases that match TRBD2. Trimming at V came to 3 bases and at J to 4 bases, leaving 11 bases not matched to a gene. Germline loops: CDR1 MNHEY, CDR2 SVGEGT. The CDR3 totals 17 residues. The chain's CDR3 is CASSYSEASGNPDTQYF. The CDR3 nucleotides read TGTGCCAGCAGTTATTCCGAGGCTAGCGGGAATCCAGATACGCAGTATTTT.

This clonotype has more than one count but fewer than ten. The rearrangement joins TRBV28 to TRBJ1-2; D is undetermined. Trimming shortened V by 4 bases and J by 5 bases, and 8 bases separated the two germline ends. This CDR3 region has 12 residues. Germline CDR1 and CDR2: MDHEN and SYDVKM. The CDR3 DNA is TGTGCCAGCAGTTCCGACCGGTATGGCTACACCTTC. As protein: CASSSDRYGYTF.

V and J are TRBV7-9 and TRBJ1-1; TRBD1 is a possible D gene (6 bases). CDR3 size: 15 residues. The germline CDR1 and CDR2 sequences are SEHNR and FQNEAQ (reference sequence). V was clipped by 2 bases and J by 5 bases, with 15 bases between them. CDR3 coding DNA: TGTGCCAGCAGCTTAAAGGAGGGGGAGAAGACTGAAGCTTTCTTT. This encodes CASSLKEGEKTEAFF.

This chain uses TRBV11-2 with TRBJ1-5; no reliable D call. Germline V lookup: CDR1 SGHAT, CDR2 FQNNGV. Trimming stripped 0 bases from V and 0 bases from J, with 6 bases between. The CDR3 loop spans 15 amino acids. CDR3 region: CASSLEPYSNQPQHF. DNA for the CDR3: TGTGCCAGCAGCTTAGAGCCGTATAGCAATCAGCCCCAGCATTTT. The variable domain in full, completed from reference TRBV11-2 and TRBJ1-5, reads EAGVAQSPRYKIIEKRQSVAFWCNPISGHATLYWYQQILGQGPKLLIQFQNNGVVDDSQLPKDRFSAERLKGVDSTLKIQPAKLEDSAVYLCASSLEPYSNQPQHFGDGTRLSIL.

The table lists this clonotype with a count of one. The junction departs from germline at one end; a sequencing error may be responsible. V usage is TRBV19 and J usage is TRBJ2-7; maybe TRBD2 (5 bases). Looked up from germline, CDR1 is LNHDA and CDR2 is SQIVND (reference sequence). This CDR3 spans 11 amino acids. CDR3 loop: CASMGSGERYF. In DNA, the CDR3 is TGTGCCAGTATGGGGAGTGGCGAGCGGTACTTC.

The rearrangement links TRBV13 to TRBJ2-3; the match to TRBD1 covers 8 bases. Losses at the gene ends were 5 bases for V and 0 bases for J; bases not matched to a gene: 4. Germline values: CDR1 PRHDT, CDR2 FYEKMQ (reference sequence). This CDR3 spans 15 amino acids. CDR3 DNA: TGTGCCAGCAGCCGTCGACAGGGGAGCACAGATACGCAGTATTTT. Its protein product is CASSRRQGSTDTQYF. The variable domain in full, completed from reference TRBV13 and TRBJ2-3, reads AAGVIQSPRHLIKEKRETATLKCYPIPRHDTVYWYQQGPGQDPQFLISFYEKMQSDKGSIPDRFSAQQFSDYHSELNMSSLELGDSALYFCASSRRQGSTDTQYFGPGTRLTVL.

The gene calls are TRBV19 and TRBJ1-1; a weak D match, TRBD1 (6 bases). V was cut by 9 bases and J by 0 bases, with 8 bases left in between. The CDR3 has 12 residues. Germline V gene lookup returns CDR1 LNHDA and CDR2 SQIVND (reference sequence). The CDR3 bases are TGTGCCAGCCAGGGGATGAACACTGAAGCTTTCTTT. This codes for CASQGMNTEAFF.

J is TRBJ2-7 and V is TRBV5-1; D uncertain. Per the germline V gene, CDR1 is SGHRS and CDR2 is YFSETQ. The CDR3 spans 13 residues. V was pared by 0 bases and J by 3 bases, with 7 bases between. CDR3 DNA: TGCGCCAGCAGCTTGGAGGGTAGCTACGAGCAGTACTTC. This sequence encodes CASSLEGSYEQYF.

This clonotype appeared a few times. CDR3: CASSLGQGARETQYF. CDR3 coding DNA: TGCGCCAGCAGCTTGGGTCAGGGGGCACGGGAGACCCAGTACTTC. The rearrangement links TRBV5-1 to TRBJ2-5; TRBD1 matches at 8 bases. Germline-derived CDR1 and CDR2 are SGHRS and YFSETQ. Trimming took 0 bases from V and 5 from J; bases not matched to a gene: 6. This CDR3 spans 15 amino acids.

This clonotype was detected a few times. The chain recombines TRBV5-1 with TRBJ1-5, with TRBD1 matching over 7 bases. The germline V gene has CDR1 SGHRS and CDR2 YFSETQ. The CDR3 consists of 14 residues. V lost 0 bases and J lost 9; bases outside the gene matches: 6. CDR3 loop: CASSLVPQGGPQHF. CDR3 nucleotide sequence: TGCGCCAGCAGCTTGGTACCCCAGGGGGGGCCCCAGCATTTT.

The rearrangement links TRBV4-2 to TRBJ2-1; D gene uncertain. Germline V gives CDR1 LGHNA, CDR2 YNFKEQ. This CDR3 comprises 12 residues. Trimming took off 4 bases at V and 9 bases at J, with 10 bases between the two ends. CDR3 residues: CASSRVLGEQFF. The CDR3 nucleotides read TGTGCCAGCAGCCGTGTGCTTGGTGAGCAGTTCTTC.

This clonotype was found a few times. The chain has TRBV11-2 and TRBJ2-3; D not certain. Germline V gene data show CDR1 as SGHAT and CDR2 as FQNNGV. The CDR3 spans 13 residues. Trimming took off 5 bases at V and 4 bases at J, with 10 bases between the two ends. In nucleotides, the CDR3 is TGTGCCAGCAGCCCTTTCCACCCAGATACGCAGTATTTT. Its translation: CASSPFHPDTQYF.

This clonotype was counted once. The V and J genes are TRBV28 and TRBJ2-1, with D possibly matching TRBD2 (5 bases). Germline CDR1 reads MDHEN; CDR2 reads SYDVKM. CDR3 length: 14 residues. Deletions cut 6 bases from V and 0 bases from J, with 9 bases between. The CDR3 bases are TGTGCCAGCAGCGAGCGGAGCTCCTACAATGAGCAGTTCTTC. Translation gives CASSERSSYNEQFF. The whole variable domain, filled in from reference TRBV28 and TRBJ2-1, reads DVKVTQSSRYLVKRTGEKVFLECVQDMDHENMFWYRQDPGLGLRLIYFSYDVKMKEKGDIPEGYSVSREKKERFSLILESASTNQTSMYLCASSERSSYNEQFFGPGTRLTVL.

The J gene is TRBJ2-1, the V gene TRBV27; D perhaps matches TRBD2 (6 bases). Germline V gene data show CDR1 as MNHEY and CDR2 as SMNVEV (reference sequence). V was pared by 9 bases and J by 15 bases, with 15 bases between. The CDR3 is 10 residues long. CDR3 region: CASRRGGWFF. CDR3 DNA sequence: TGTGCCAGTAGGCGGGGAGGATGGTTCTTC.

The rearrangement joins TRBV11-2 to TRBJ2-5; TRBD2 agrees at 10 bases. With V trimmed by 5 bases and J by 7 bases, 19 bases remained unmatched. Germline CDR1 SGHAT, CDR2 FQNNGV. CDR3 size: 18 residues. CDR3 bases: TGTGCCAGCAGCCCCTTGTCTAGCGGGAGTTCTGGGTTAGGGACCCAGTACTTC. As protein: CASSPLSSGSSGLGTQYF.

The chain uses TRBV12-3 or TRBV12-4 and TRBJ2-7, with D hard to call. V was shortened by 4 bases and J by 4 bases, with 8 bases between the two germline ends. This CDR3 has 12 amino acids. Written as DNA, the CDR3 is TGTGCCAGCAGTTCAATGGGGTACGAGCAGTACTTC. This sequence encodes CASSSMGYEQYF.

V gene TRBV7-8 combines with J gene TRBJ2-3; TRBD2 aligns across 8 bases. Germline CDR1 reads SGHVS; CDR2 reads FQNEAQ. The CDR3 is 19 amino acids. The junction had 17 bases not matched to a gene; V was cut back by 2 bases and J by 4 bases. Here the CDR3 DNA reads TGTGCCAGCAGCTTAATGTGGACCGGGAGGGGGGTCGAAGCAGATACGCAGTATTTT. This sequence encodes CASSLMWTGRGVEADTQYF.

In DNA form, the CDR3 reads TGTGCCATGGGGACCTACAATGAGCAGTTCTTC. This gives the protein CAMGTYNEQFF. This chain connects TRBV10-3 to TRBJ2-1, with D unclear. Per germline, CDR1 ENHRY and CDR2 SYGVKD. Trimming cost V 9 bases and J 2 bases, with 5 bases left between them. The CDR3 is 11 residues long.

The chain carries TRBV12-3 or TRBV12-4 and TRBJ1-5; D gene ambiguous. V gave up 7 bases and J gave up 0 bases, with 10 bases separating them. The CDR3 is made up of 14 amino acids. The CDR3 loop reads CASIRFGSNQPQHF. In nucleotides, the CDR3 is TGTGCCAGCATCCGATTCGGTAGCAATCAGCCCCAGCATTTT.

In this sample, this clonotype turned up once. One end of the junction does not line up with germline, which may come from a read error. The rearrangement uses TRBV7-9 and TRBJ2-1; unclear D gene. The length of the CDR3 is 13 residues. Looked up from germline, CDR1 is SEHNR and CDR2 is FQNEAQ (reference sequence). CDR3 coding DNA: TGTGCCAGCAGAATTTCGGCCCTCGGAGAGCTGTTCTTC. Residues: CASRISALGELFF.

The CDR3, as DNA: TGTGCCAGCAGTGCCTCCGAGCGGGGGGGAAACACAGATACGCAGTATTTT. It codes for CASSASERGGNTDTQYF. This rearrangement joins TRBV2 to TRBJ2-3, with TRBD2 matching 10 bases. Looked up from germline, CDR1 is SNHLY and CDR2 is FYNNEI. This CDR3 region has 17 residues. V lost 4 bases, J lost 2 bases, and 9 bases stayed unmatched.

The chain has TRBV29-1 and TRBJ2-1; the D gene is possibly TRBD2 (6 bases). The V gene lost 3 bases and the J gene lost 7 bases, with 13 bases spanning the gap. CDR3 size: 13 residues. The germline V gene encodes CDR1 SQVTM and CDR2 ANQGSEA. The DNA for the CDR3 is TGCAGCGTTGACAGGGCGGGAATAAATGAGCAGTTCTTC. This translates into CSVDRAGINEQFF.

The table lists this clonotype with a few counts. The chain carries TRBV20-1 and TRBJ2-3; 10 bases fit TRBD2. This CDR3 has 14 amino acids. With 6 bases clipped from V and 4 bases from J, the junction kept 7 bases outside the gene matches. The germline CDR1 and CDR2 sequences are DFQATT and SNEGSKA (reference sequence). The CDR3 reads CSASLAGRADTQYF. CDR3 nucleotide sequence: TGCAGTGCCTCACTAGCGGGGAGAGCAGATACGCAGTATTTT.

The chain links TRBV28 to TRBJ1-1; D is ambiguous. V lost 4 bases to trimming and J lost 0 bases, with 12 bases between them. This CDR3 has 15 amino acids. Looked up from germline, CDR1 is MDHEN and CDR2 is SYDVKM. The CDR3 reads CASSYPERVNTEAFF. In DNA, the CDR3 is TGTGCCAGCAGTTACCCTGAGCGGGTGAACACTGAAGCTTTCTTT.

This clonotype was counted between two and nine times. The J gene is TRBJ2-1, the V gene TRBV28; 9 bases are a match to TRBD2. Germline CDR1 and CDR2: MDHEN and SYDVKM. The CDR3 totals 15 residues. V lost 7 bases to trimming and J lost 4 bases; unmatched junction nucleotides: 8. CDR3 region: CASTPGSGGYNEQFF. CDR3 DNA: TGTGCCAGCACCCCCGGTAGCGGGGGATACAATGAGCAGTTCTTC. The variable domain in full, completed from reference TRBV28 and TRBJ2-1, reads DVKVTQSSRYLVKRTGEKVFLECVQDMDHENMFWYRQDPGLGLRLIYFSYDVKMKEKGDIPEGYSVSREKKERFSLILESASTNQTSMYLCASTPGSGGYNEQFFGPGTRLTVL.

CDR3 DNA: TGCGCCAGCAGCTTGGCCGCTACCTTAAGCTCCTACAATGAGCAGTTCTTC. Its protein product is CASSLAATLSSYNEQFF. V is TRBV5-1 and J is TRBJ2-1; no reliable D call. The V gene's germline CDR1 is SGHRS and CDR2 YFSETQ. This CDR3 region has 17 residues. The germline V and J ends were trimmed by 0 bases and 0 bases, with 13 bases remaining between them.

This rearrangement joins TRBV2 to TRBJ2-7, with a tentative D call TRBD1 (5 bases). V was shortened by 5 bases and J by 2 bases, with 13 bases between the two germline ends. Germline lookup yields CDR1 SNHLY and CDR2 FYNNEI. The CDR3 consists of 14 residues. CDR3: CASSLATGAYEQYF. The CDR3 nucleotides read TGTGCCAGCAGTTTGGCTACAGGCGCCTACGAGCAGTACTTC. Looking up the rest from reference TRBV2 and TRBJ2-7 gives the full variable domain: EPEVTQTPSHQVTQMGQEVILRCVPISNHLYFYWYRQILGQKVEFLVSFYNNEISEKSEIFDDQFSVERPDGSNFTLKIRSTKLEDSAMYFCASSLATGAYEQYFGPGTRLTVT.

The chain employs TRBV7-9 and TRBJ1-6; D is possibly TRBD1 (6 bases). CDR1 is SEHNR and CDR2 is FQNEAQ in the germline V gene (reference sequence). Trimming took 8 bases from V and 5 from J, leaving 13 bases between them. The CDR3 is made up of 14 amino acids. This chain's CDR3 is CASRQGTDNSPLHF. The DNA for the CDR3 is TGTGCCAGCCGCCAGGGGACCGATAATTCACCCCTCCACTTT.